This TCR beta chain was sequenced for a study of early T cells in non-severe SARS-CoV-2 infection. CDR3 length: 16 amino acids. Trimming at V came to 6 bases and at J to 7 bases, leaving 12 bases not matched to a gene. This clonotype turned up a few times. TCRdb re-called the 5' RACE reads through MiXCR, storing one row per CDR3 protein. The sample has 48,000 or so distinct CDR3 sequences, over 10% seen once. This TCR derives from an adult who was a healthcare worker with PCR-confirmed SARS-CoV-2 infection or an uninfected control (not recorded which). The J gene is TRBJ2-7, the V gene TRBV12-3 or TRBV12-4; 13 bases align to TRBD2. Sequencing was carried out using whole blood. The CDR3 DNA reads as TGTGCCAGCAGCGGCTCTTGGACTAGCGGGAGTGGTGAGCAGTACTTC. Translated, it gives CASSGSWTSGSGEQYF.